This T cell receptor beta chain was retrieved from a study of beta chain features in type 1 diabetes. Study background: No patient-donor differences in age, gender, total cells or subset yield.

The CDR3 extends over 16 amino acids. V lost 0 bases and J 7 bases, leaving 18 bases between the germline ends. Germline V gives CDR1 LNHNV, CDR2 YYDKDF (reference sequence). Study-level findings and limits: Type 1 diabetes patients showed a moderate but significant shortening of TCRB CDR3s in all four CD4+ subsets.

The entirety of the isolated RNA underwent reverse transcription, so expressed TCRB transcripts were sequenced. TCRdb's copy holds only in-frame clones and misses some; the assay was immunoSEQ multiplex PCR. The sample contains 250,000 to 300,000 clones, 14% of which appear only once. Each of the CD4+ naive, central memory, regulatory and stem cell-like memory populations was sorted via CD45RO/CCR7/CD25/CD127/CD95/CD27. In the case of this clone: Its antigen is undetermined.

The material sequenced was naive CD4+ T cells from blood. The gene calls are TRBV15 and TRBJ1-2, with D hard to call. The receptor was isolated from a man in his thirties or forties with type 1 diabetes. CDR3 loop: CATSRDRRTPSSGYTF. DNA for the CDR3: TGTGCCACCAGCAGAGATCGGAGAACCCCTTCATCTGGCTACACCTTC.